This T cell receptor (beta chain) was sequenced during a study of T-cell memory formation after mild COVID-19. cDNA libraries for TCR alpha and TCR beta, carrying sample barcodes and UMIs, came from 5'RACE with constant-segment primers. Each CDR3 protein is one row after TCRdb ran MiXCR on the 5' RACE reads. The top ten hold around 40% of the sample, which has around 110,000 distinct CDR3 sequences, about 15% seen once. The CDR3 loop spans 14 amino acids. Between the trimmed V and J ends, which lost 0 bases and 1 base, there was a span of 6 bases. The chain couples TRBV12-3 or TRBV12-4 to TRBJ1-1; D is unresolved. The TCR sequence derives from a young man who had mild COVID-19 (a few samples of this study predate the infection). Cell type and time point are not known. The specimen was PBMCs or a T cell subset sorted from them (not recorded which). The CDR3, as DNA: TGTGCCAGCAGTTTAGCGGAGGGGAACACTGAAGCTTTCTTT. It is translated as CASSLAEGNTEAFF.